Ten or more counts support the clone carrying this T cell receptor beta chain. These data come from a study of human T cells and chemical hapten exposure. Study-level background: Patch testing was performed with 0.01% DPC on the upper back, with reading at 6 days. TCR yields per sample varied mostly from small pooled library volume differences.

The library labeled individual cDNA molecules by adding unique molecular identifiers to them. MiXCR was run by TCRdb on the RACE reads, yielding one entry per CDR3 protein. The sample shows approximately 370,000 distinct CDR3 sequences, around 5.5% of them seen only once. The germline V gene has CDR1 SGHTA and CDR2 FQGNSA. The CDR3 is 15 residues long. V was pared by 0 bases and J by 7 bases, with 13 bases between. As for time point: pre-sensitization, week 0. Treatment reported: therapeutic diphenylcyclopropenone sensitization with weekly scalp DPC. The authors extracted total RNA from unfractionated whole blood.

The chain links TRBV7-2 to TRBJ2-1; a possible D gene is TRBD2 (7 bases). The receptor was isolated from a woman aged 18 to 35 with alopecia areata. Some clones in this sample may be carry-over from other donors' samples. Sample: whole blood, taken in connection with sensitization to the hapten diphenylcyclopropenone (DPC). The CDR3 sequence: CASSLAGGQLNEQFF. The CDR3 DNA is TGTGCCAGCAGCTTAGCGGGGGGGCAGTTGAATGAGCAGTTCTTC. Based on the CDR3 plus reference TRBV7-2 and TRBJ2-1, the full variable domain is GAGVSQSPSNKVTEKGKDVELRCDPISGHTALYWYRQSLGQGLEFLIYFQGNSAPDKSGLPSDRFSAERTGGSVSTLTIQRTQQEDSAVYLCASSLAGGQLNEQFFGPGTRLTVL.